A selection of T cell receptor beta chains follows, all from one sample in a study of radiotherapy plus CTLA-4 blockade in lung cancer. Measured with immunoSEQ multiplex PCR; TCRdb has only the in-frame clones, and not every one. The sample has about 57,000 clones; 70% to 80% are singletons. This specimen consisted of peripheral blood, obtained from a patient treated with radiotherapy plus ipilimumab. The receptors derive from a human donor with non-small cell lung cancer who had a complete response to radiotherapy plus ipilimumab. Each CDR3 is given without its conserved first and last residue.

v_call cdr3_aa
TRBV10-3 AISESGDKPLH
TRBV7-2 ASLLGGIRTEAF
TRBV11-3 ASSLEPARGTEAF
TRBV5-4 ASSPSLPFANTGELF
TRBV19 ASTPWDRGRIIYT
TRBV5-4 ASSTGGETAGELF
TRBV4-3 ASSQDTYQETQY
TRBV4-3 ASSQEGGGTYTGELF
TRBV4-1 ASSGTLPGGTQY
TRBV9 ASSVEQGLSPLH
TRBV4-3 ASSEGTGSTNYGYT